This T cell receptor beta chain is from a study of CD8 T cells in ankylosing spondylitis. Study outcomes and limitations: Relatively rare in peripheral blood, disease-linked clones were also CD8+. For ankylosing spondylitis blood, a TCR beta motif of about 8 highly homologous variants appeared characteristic.

This clonotype was detected many times. Its antigen is undetermined. Per germline, CDR1 SEHNR and CDR2 FQNEAQ (reference sequence). The V and J ends lost 5 bases and 4 bases, in that order; junction bases with no gene match: 7. The CDR3 has 15 residues. Quantitative molecular-barcoded 5'-RACE generated the TCR beta libraries. TCRdb recomputed calls from the 5' RACE reads with MiXCR, one row per CDR3 protein. Of around 300,000 distinct CDR3 sequences in the sample, around 10% were seen once. Specimen: blood, either unsorted or a sorted T cell fraction (not recorded which). The receptor was derived from a female donor with ankylosing spondylitis or in good health (not recorded which). The rearrangement links TRBV7-9 to TRBJ2-1; TRBD2 aligns across 8 bases. CDR3 DNA sequence: TGTGCCAGCAGCCCTCCGAAGCGGGAGTACAATGAGCAGTTCTTC. This sequence encodes CASSPPKREYNEQFF.